These T cell receptor beta chains were read from a single sample in a study of CD8 T cells in ankylosing spondylitis. A single record per CDR3 protein comes from TCRdb applying MiXCR to the 5' RACE reads. The sample has 300,000 to 400,000 distinct CDR3 sequences, 20% to 25% seen once. Sequenced material: blood, either unsorted or a sorted T cell fraction (not recorded which). These receptors came from a male donor with ankylosing spondylitis. The CDR3 runs from the conserved cysteine through the conserved F or W. Clone size, where shown, is once, few, many, or a class for clones that have expanded.

TRBV27 few CASSTPGLAGSGELFF
TRBV25-1 many CASSEFMGLAATEQFF
TRBV5-1 NA CASSIQVGGTGNTIYF
TRBV29-1 NA CSVAGGVNTEAFF
TRBV6-1 few CASWGTGHSYEQYF
TRBV6-2/TRBV6-3 few CASSYHGGAGFSYNEQFF
TRBV29-1 many CSVVSPQWGLTDTQYF
TRBV5-1 many CASRPGTGLAEQFF
TRBV28 NA CASSLLGVGETQYF
TRBV19 NA CASSIALGGNEKLFF
TRBV6-1 many CASRPTGGNQPQHF
TRBV20-1 NA CSARASGSSKNIQYF
TRBV12-3/TRBV12-4 few CASSFISYGYTF
TRBV5-1 NA CASSLGGRDYSGEQFF
TRBV20-1 NA CSARGLGNSNQPQHF
TRBV15 NA CATSRRLALWDTQYF
TRBV18 many CASSPRTSTDTQYF
TRBV12-3/TRBV12-4 NA CASSRMVAYEQYF
TRBV7-9 few CASSLAEREESNEQFF
TRBV19 NA CATYSGRAFNEQFF
TRBV7-9 few CASSPLGGYPYEQYF
TRBV20-1 many CSAQTGGAWDTQYF
TRBV29-1 few CSVVVFDADTQYF
TRBV6-4 many CASSERSGDTDTQYF
TRBV7-7 NA CASSSSGTSNEQFF
TRBV7-7 NA CASSLSRTSGRGEETQYF
TRBV7-8 many CASSSQQGLINIQYF
TRBV5-1 NA CASSLETSGTDTQYF
TRBV7-2 NA CASSTRRSYNEQFF
TRBV6-6 few CASRDSGGYEQYF
TRBV5-1 NA CASSLDTAYGYTF
TRBV7-9 few CASSLLRVGNTEAFF
TRBV5-1 NA CASSWGQRSNYGYTF
TRBV7-9 few CASSLGTGRWGAFF
TRBV5-1 NA CASSSGRTQNYGYTF
TRBV4-2 NA CASSQPGSTNEKLFF
TRBV29-1 NA CSVEVQINYGYTF
TRBV12-3/TRBV12-4 many CASSLQGTNTEAFF
TRBV2 few CASSESRASGANVLTF
TRBV5-1 NA CASSLGSSGRASGQYF
TRBV29-1 many CSVEVVGVRYTF
TRBV25-1 NA CASSESQRASMNTEAFF
TRBV7-2 NA CATSRGGRETQYF
TRBV28 few CASTYGGGARSYQETQYF
TRBV7-3 few CASSLTADGNEQFF
TRBV3-1 NA CASSPRESYGYTF
TRBV6-1 NA CASRDPGAPDTQYF
TRBV7-6 once CASSLARTGGTDTQYF
TRBV6-5 NA CASSYSIGNLEAFF
TRBV9 few CASRGLAHTGELFF
TRBV11-2 NA CASSLDRWTSGTYEQYF
TRBV29-1 NA CSVPRGSGDTEAFF
TRBV7-3 few CASSWGLGNTIYF
TRBV27 NA CASNYKGRSNQPQHF
TRBV10-3 NA CAISQGLGGSTDTQYF